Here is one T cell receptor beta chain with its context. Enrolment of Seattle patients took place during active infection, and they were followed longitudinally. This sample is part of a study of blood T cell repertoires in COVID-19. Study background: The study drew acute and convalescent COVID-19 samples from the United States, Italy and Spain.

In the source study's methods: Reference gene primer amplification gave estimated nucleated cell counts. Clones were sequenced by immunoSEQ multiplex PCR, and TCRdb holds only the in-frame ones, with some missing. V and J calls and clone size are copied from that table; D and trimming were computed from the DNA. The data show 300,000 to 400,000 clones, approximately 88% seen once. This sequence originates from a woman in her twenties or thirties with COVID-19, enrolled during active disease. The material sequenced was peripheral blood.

The chain's CDR3 is CASSVGQGGSPLHF. The CDR3 DNA sequence: TGTGCCAGCAGCGTAGGACAGGGGGGTTCACCCCTCCACTTT. This chain links TRBV9 with TRBJ1-6; 9 nucleotides line up with TRBD1. The CDR3 totals 14 residues. With 0 bases clipped from V and 9 bases from J, the junction kept 1 base outside the gene matches. Germline loops: CDR1 SGDLS, CDR2 YYNGEE.